Given below is one TCR beta chain in context. Its antigen is still unknown. The entry originates in a study of T cell repertoires in cytomegalovirus infection. Each CDR3 protein is one row after TCRdb ran MiXCR on the reads. The table shows around 900,000 distinct CDR3 sequences, with 31% occurring only once. Germline-derived CDR1 and CDR2 are DFQATT and SNEGSKA (reference sequence). The CDR3 runs to 16 residues. Trimming took 6 bases from V and 6 from J; bases not matched to a gene: 15. Findings and caveats of the study: The ex vivo response was dominated by HLA-C-restricted CMV-specific TCR beta clonotypes.

The TCR originated in a human donor in good health (CMV status not recorded). Some clones in this sample may be carry-over from other donors' samples. This specimen was cultured CD8+ T cells from PBMCs, taken from culture after CMV antigen stimulation. The V call is TRBV20-1, the J call TRBJ1-1; TRBD1 agrees at 11 bases. This chain's CDR3 is CSAREWDRGEVSEAFF. Here the CDR3 DNA reads TGCAGTGCCCGAGAGTGGGACAGGGGGGAGGTCTCTGAAGCTTTCTTT.